This TCR beta chain was obtained from a study of T cells after yellow fever vaccination. TCRdb redid the calling of the 5' RACE reads with MiXCR, one entry per CDR3 protein. The sample lists 100,000 to 150,000 distinct CDR3 sequences, under 9% occurring once. Trimming cost V 0 bases and J 3 bases, with 15 bases left between them. Germline values: CDR1 SGHDN, CDR2 FVKESK. The CDR3 consists of 16 residues. This clonotype was observed a few times. This chain links TRBV14 with TRBJ2-7; D remains ambiguous. This TCR came from a man aged 18 to 29 who received the YFV17D yellow fever vaccine. The material sequenced was CD8+ T cells sorted from PBMCs, taken on the day of the yellow fever booster vaccination. CDR3 bases: TGTGCCAGCAGCCAAGATGGGGAAGGGAAGGGCTACGAGCAGTACTTC. Translating it yields CASSQDGEGKGYEQYF.